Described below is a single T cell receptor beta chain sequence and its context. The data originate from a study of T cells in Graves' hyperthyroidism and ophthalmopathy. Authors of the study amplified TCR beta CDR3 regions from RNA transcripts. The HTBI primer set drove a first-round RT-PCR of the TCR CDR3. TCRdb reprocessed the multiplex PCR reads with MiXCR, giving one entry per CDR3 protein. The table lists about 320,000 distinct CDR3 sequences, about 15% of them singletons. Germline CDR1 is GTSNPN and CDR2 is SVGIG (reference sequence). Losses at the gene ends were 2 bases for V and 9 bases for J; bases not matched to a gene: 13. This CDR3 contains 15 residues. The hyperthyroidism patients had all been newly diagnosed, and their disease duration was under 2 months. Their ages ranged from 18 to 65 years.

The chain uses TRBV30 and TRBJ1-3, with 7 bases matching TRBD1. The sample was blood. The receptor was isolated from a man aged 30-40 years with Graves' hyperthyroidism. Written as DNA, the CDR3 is TGTGCCTGGAGTAACTGGACAGGAGTAGCGGGCACCATATATTTT. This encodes CAWSNWTGVAGTIYF.